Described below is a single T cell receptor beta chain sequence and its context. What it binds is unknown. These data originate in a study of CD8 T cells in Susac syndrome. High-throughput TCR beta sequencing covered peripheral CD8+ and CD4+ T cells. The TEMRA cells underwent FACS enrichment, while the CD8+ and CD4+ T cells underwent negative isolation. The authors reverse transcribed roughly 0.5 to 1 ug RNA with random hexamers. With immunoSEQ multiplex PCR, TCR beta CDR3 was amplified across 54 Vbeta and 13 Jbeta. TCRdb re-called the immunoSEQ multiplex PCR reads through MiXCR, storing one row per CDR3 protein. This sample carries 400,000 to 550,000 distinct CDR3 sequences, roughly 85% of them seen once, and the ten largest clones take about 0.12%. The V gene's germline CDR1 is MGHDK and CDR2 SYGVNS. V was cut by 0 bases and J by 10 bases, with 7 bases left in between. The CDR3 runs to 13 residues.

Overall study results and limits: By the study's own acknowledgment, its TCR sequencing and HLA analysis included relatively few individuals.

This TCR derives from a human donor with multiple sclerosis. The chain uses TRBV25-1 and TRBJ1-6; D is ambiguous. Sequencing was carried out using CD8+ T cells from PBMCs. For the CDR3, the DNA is TGTGCCAGCAGTGAATATAGTTCCTCACCCCTCCACTTT. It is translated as CASSEYSSSPLHF.